These 24 T cell receptor beta chains were sequenced from one sample in a study of blood T cell repertoires in COVID-19. Profiling relied on immunoSEQ multiplex PCR, and the TCRdb table lists in-frame clones only, not all of them. This sample has approximately 98,000 clones, with under 85% found just once. Material for sequencing was peripheral blood. The receptor source for this set is a woman in her 70s with acute or convalescent COVID-19.

The chain uses TRBV25-1 and TRBJ2-2; 9 bases align to TRBD1. The germline V gene has CDR1 MGHDK and CDR2 SYGVNS. J lost 5 bases, V lost 3 bases, and 7 bases had no gene match. The CDR3 consists of 16 residues. The CDR3 loop is CASSDGGQGRTGELFF. CDR3 coding DNA: TGTGCCAGCAGTGACGGGGGACAGGGCAGAACCGGGGAGCTGTTTTTT.

This chain uses TRBV11-2 with TRBJ2-1; 8 bases line up with TRBD2. This CDR3 region has 16 residues. The trim removed 2 bases at V and 5 bases at J, leaving 8 bases unmatched. CDR1 and CDR2 from the germline V gene are SGHAT and FQNNGV. CDR3 in DNA: TGTGCCAGCAGCTTATTGAGCGGGGGACAAGACAATGAGCAGTTCTTC. Translated: CASSLLSGGQDNEQFF.

J is TRBJ2-7 and V is TRBV28; 7 bases map to TRBD1. In germline, CDR1 is MDHEN, CDR2 SYDVKM. The CDR3 is made up of 13 amino acids. J gave up 1 base and V 5 bases, and 2 bases lay outside the gene matches. CDR3 in DNA: TGTGCCAGCAGTCCGACAGGGTCCTACGAGCAGTACTTC. Protein sequence: CASSPTGSYEQYF.

The chain couples TRBV29-1 to TRBJ1-1; D gene unclear. This CDR3 is 13 amino acids long. Looked up from germline, CDR1 is SQVTM and CDR2 is ANQGSEA. V was shortened by 4 bases and J by 0 bases, with 9 bases between the two germline ends. CDR3 nucleotide sequence: TGCAGCGTTGGGAGGCCTTTGAACACTGAAGCTTTCTTT. This sequence encodes CSVGRPLNTEAFF.

A single count supports this clone. J is TRBJ1-6 and V is TRBV3-1 (or the pseudogene TRBV3-2); 9 nucleotides match TRBD1. Trimming took 7 bases from V and 10 from J; bases not matched to a gene: 5. This CDR3 comprises 13 residues. The germline gives CDR1 LGHDT, CDR2 YNNKEL (reference sequence). The CDR3 reads CASTGQGNSPLHF. DNA for the CDR3: TGTGCCAGCACCGGACAGGGGAACTCACCCCTCCACTTT.

The rearrangement links TRBV27 to TRBJ2-5; 14 nucleotides align to TRBD2. Germline CDR1 and CDR2: MNHEY and SMNVEV (reference sequence). This CDR3 is built from 16 residues. The V segment lost 5 bases and the J segment 4 bases; nucleotides outside the gene matches: 6. This chain's CDR3 is CASSAGTSGSRETQYF. The DNA for the CDR3 is TGTGCCAGCAGTGCTGGGACTAGCGGGAGTCGAGAGACCCAGTACTTC.

The V and J genes are TRBV2 and TRBJ2-2; 8 bases are shared with TRBD2. Germline-derived CDR1 and CDR2 are SNHLY and FYNNEI. This CDR3 comprises 16 residues. The ends lost 7 bases at V and 0 bases at J; junction bases unmatched: 7. CDR3 coding DNA: TGTGCCAGCATCTTCGGTAGCGGGGCGAACACCGGGGAGCTGTTTTTT. As protein: CASIFGSGANTGELFF.

The CDR3 DNA reads as TGTGCCAGCAGCTTTAGCGGGAGGGCCCCCTACGAGCAGTACTTC. It encodes CASSFSGRAPYEQYF. The genes are TRBV6-2 or TRBV6-3 and TRBJ2-7, with TRBD2 matching 11 bases. Germline CDR1 reads MNHEY; CDR2 reads SVGEGT. The V gene end was trimmed by 6 bases and the J gene end by 2 bases; junction bases not matched to a gene: 6. This CDR3 spans 15 amino acids.

The CDR3 DNA reads TGTGCCAGCAGCTTGGGAACAGGGGAAGAGACCCAGTACTTC. This gives the protein CASSLGTGEETQYF. V gene TRBV7-3 combines with J gene TRBJ2-5; TRBD1 agrees at 7 bases. J was trimmed by 3 bases and V by 3 bases; bases with no gene match: 4. CDR1 is SGHTA and CDR2 is FQGTGA in the germline V gene. The CDR3 has 14 residues.

The gene calls are TRBV11-2 and TRBJ2-1, with 9 bases matching TRBD1. CDR1 and CDR2 (germline): SGHAT, FQNNGV. The CDR3 length is 15 residues. V was clipped by 1 base and J by 3 bases; unmatched bases: 1. For the CDR3, the DNA is TGTGCCAGCAGCTTAGGGACAGGGGTCTACAATGAGCAGTTCTTC. Translating it yields CASSLGTGVYNEQFF.

The sample holds one count of this clone. The genes are TRBV11-2 and TRBJ1-5, with unresolved D. CDR3 length: 13 residues. V was clipped by 3 bases and J by 10 bases, with 13 bases between them. The germline gives CDR1 SGHAT, CDR2 FQNNGV. The CDR3 bases are TGTGCCAGCAGCTTTACTATGTTCGACCCCCAGCATTTT. This translates into CASSFTMFDPQHF.

This chain joins TRBV11-1 and TRBJ1-1, with 7 bases fitting TRBD1. Looked up from germline, CDR1 is SGHAT and CDR2 is FQDESV (reference sequence). V lost 6 bases and J lost 0; bases outside the gene matches: 1. This CDR3 spans 13 amino acids. CDR3: CASRDRMNTEAFF. The CDR3 coding sequence is TGTGCCAGCAGGGACAGGATGAACACTGAAGCTTTCTTT.

The gene calls are TRBV6-5 and TRBJ2-3, with 9 bases that match TRBD2. The CDR3 consists of 14 residues. V trimming: 6 bases; J trimming: 5 bases; junction bases outside the gene matches: 6. Per germline, CDR1 MNHEY and CDR2 SVGAGI. The CDR3 DNA reads as TGTGCCAGCAGCCATAGCGGGAGTAAAGATACGCAGTATTTT. This translates into CASSHSGSKDTQYF.

A single count supports this clone. The V call is TRBV3-1 (or the pseudogene TRBV3-2), the J call TRBJ2-2; D is undetermined. Trimming pared 1 base from V and 7 bases from J, leaving 13 bases between. Germline assignment: CDR1 LGHDT and CDR2 YNNKEL (reference sequence). The CDR3 sequence is 15 residues long. DNA for the CDR3: TGTGCCAGCAGCCAAGTTAGTTCGTACGGCGGGGAGCTGTTTTTT. This codes for CASSQVSSYGGELFF.

The chain employs TRBV6-6 and TRBJ1-1; TRBD1 is a possible D gene (5 bases). V lost 7 bases and J lost 4, with 16 bases in between. From germline, CDR1 is MNHNY and CDR2 SVGAGI (reference sequence). The CDR3 is 14 residues long. This chain's CDR3 is CASKAGGGFTEAFF. The CDR3 coding sequence is TGTGCCAGCAAGGCGGGGGGTGGGTTCACTGAAGCTTTCTTT.

The V and J genes are TRBV27 and TRBJ1-2; D is ambiguous. Per germline, CDR1 MNHEY and CDR2 SMNVEV (reference sequence). Trimming stripped 8 bases from V and 3 bases from J, with 13 bases between. There are 13 residues in the CDR3. As DNA, the CDR3 is TGTGCCAGCCGCATGAGAGGTCACTATGGCTACACCTTC. It is translated as CASRMRGHYGYTF.

The J gene is TRBJ2-7, the V gene TRBV9; 8 bases match TRBD2. Germline loops: CDR1 SGDLS, CDR2 YYNGEE. CDR3 length: 18 amino acids. V lost 0 bases and J lost 0; bases outside the gene matches: 11. The CDR3 nucleotides read TGTGCCAGCAGCGTAGAAGGAGCGGGAGTTTCCTACTCCTACGAGCAGTACTTC. It encodes CASSVEGAGVSYSYEQYF. The variable domain in full, completed from reference TRBV9 and TRBJ2-7, reads DSGVTQTPKHLITATGQRVTLRCSPRSGDLSVYWYQQSLDQGLQFLIQYYNGEERAKGNILERFSAQQFPDLHSELNLSSLELGDSALYFCASSVEGAGVSYSYEQYFGPGTRLTVT.

CDR3: CASRRTGRAPYNEQFF. Written as DNA, the CDR3 is TGTGCCAGCAGAAGAACCGGGAGGGCCCCTTACAATGAGCAGTTCTTC. The chain is built from TRBV2 and TRBJ2-1; 8 positions agree with TRBD2. Germline assignment: CDR1 SNHLY and CDR2 FYNNEI. The CDR3 covers 16 residues. V was pared by 6 bases and J by 4 bases, with 11 bases of the junction left unmatched.

V and J are TRBV2 and TRBJ1-1, with a tentative D call TRBD1 (6 bases). The CDR3 is 12 residues long. The germline V gene has CDR1 SNHLY and CDR2 FYNNEI. V lost 5 bases to trimming and J lost 9 bases, with 13 bases between them. The CDR3 sequence is CASSQGRDKAFF. The CDR3 DNA sequence: TGTGCCAGCAGTCAGGGCCGGGACAAAGCTTTCTTT.

The CDR3 DNA reads as TGTGCCAGCAGGTTTCGACGGGAAAGTGAAGCTTTCTTT. This codes for CASRFRRESEAFF. The genes are TRBV6-5 and TRBJ1-1; D ambiguous. Germline CDR1 reads MNHEY; CDR2 reads SVGAGI. V dropped 6 bases and J dropped 7 bases, with 15 bases sitting between them. The CDR3 totals 13 residues.

The chain links TRBV28 to TRBJ1-2, with 7 bases fitting TRBD1. CDR3 length: 14 residues. Trimming cost V 5 bases and J 4 bases; bases outside gene matches: 7. Germline V gene lookup returns CDR1 MDHEN and CDR2 SYDVKM. CDR3 sequence: CASSRAGTAYGYTF. The CDR3 DNA reads as TGTGCCAGCAGTCGGGCCGGGACAGCCTATGGCTACACCTTC.

CDR3 amino acids: CASSPETGGGYTF. The CDR3 DNA reads TGTGCCAGCAGTCCAGAGACAGGGGGCGGCTACACCTTC. The chain is built from TRBV27 and TRBJ1-2; 10 nucleotides match TRBD1. The CDR3 covers 13 residues. Germline V gene data show CDR1 as MNHEY and CDR2 as SMNVEV (reference sequence). Germline trimming cut 5 bases from V and 8 bases from J; bases unmatched to any gene: 5.

The V and J genes are TRBV5-1 and TRBJ2-2; TRBD1 matches 9 bases. The V gene end was trimmed by 0 bases and the J gene end by 6 bases; junction bases not matched to a gene: 3. Per germline, CDR1 SGHRS and CDR2 YFSETQ. The CDR3 has 15 residues. In nucleotides, the CDR3 is TGCGCCAGCAGCTTGGATGGGACAGGGTCCGGGGAGCTGTTTTTT. It is translated as CASSLDGTGSGELFF.

The chain links TRBV18 to TRBJ2-7; TRBD1 matches at 10 bases. This CDR3 has 15 amino acids. V lost 0 bases, J lost 4 bases, and 3 bases stayed unmatched. CDR1 is KGHSH and CDR2 is LQKENI in the germline V gene. The CDR3: CASSPPGTGAYEQYF. CDR3 coding DNA: TGTGCCAGCTCACCACCTGGGACAGGGGCATACGAGCAGTACTTC.